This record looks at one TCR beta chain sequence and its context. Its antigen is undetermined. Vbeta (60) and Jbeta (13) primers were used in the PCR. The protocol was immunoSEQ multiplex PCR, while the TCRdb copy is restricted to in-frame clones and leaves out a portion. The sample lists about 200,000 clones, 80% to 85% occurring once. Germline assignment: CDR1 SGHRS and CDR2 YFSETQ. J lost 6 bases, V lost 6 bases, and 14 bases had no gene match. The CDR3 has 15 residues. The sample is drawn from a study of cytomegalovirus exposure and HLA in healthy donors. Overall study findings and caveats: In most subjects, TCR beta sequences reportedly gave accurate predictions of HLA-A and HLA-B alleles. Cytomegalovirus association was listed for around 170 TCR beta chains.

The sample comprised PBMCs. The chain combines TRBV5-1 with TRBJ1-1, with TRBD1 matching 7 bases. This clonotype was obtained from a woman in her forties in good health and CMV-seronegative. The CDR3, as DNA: TGCGCCAGCACCACACTACAGGGGAAATTCTCTGAAGCTTTCTTT. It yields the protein CASTTLQGKFSEAFF.